The entry that follows covers one T cell receptor (beta chain) sequence. Its antigen is still unknown. This sample was included in a study of cytomegalovirus exposure and HLA in healthy donors (dated by TCRdb to 2017 to 2019). In the study overall: An earlier analysis of more than 550 of the donors reported approximately 280 Gb of sequence data and 100 million to 120 million unique TCR beta sequences obtained from around 180 million T cells. Roughly 300 gigabases of sequencing data and 75 million to 85 million unique TCR sequences made up an early release that covered approximately 620 HLA-typed donors. Both class I and class II loci were covered by HLA typing, at four-digit resolution. On average, 235,054 unique TCR beta nucleotide sequences were sequenced per donor among about 400 genotyped donors of the cohort, with roughly a sixth of those sequences being non-productive. An earlier analysis of about 600 of the donors used high-throughput TCR beta sequencing to judge whether each TCR beta V gene segment behaved as functional or pseudogenic. The study combined high-throughput TCR immunosequencing, statistical association of individual TCRs with disease status, and machine learning to predict cytomegalovirus infection status. The number of donors typed differed by locus, with roughly 620-630 for A, B, C, DRB1 and DQB1, roughly 520 for DQA1, some 570 for DPA1, and 400 to 490 for DPB1. The study profiled the T cell repertoires of approximately 700 subjects by immunosequencing and related them to cytomegalovirus serostatus. A later genetic analysis used genome-wide SNP genotypes for 398 of the 666 donors, treating that subset as a discovery cohort. Among the roughly 370 genotyped donors, around 81% belonged to the genetic ancestry cluster associated with self-reported Caucasian donors. Along with the approximately 670-subject first cohort, a separate validation cohort of more than 90 different subjects was used. Donor age, sex, ethnicity and CMV serostatus were compiled alongside the repertoire data. Because of strong linkage in the cohort, roughly five DR-DQ haplotypes were treated as single units for association and clustering. The later analysis used no new phenotypic data to find candidate immune exposures, relying instead on TCR beta sequences and their occurrence across donors. In a later analysis, previously published TCR beta repertoires from about 640 donors were re-analyzed and high-resolution HLA genotyping was added so that TCR occurrence patterns could be studied. Every discovery cohort repertoire had been produced on one sequencing platform. The study aimed to test whether cataloging public T cell receptors could reveal signatures of past pathogen exposure. The research as a whole found: Because HLA typing was unavailable for some donors at each locus, only the typed subset was used in association tests. Presence/absence analyses assumed roughly uniform sequencing depth across donors, an assumption that may not hold. A later analysis found that HLA-associated TCR beta chains were more clonally expanded and had lower generation probabilities than equally common non-associated chains. In the study, about 150 TCR beta chains were listed as associated with cytomegalovirus. Because counts were too low, around 18 rarely observed V segments, including chromosome 9 orphons, were left out of the earlier analysis of a few hundred of the donors. Assigning TCR associations to individual alleles was difficult when HLA alleles, especially DR and DQ, strongly co-occurred. According to a later analysis, TCR association rates differed among HLA loci, with DRB1 alleles showing the most associated TCRs and HLA-C alleles showing the fewest. Linkage disequilibrium might explain the correlated functional status among segregating V segments, but an unknown experimental factor could not be excluded. CMV serostatus was the only immune exposure information available for the cohort. A further reported finding was that TCR beta sequences accurately predicted the HLA-A and HLA-B alleles for most subjects in the first cohort. In vitro tests confirmed that three of the cytomegalovirus-associated TCR beta chains recognize cytomegalovirus antigens. According to a later analysis, most CMV-associated TCR beta chains appeared to be HLA-restricted, and the HLA associations seemed to be driven largely by CMV exposure. A later analysis associated 16,951 TCR beta sequences with specific HLA alleles at a false discovery rate of 0.05. In an earlier analysis of roughly 560 of the donors, most TCR beta V segments were observed in productive rearrangements about 87% or about 30% of the time, broadly matching IMGT annotations. It was suggested by the authors that the approach could potentially be generalized to other disease states and immunological phenotypes. The classifier was reported to diagnose cytomegalovirus status with high specificity and sensitivity in both the original and validation cohorts. V-gene and J-gene trimming of TCR beta chains was associated with a missense DCLRE1C variant in a later genetic analysis, and the association was replicated in an independent cohort. Most TCR sequences were seen in very few donors, while some public TCRs were found in many individuals. A later analysis reported that several top co-occurrence clusters appeared linked to parvovirus B19, influenza, CMV and Epstein-Barr virus. This cohort had only TCR beta chains sequenced, and the lack of alpha or paired-chain data limited which features could be detected. A later genetic analysis reported fewer N-insertions in productive TCRs among donors in an Asian-associated ancestry cluster than the roughly 700-donor mean. A cluster of highly shared sequence variants was judged likely to represent a technical artifact of the sequencing pipeline.

The library came from the immunoSEQ multiplex PCR assay. A mixture of 60 forward primers for TCR Vbeta segments and 13 reverse primers for TCR Jbeta segments was used in the multiplex PCR. Amplification of the CDR3 region of rearranged TCR beta genes was performed with a multiplex PCR assay on genomic DNA. The Illumina HiSeq System was used to sequence the amplified TCR beta libraries as 87-base-pair reads. The paper's data handling went like this. A later analysis counted 75 million to 100 million unique TCR beta chains across the 700 or so repertoires, and roughly 9.9 million of these chains were shared by at least two donors. Raw reads were error-corrected and collapsed into unique sequences with a nearest-neighbor algorithm that merged closely related sequences to remove PCR and sequencing errors. V, D and J gene segments were assigned by aligning CDR3 sequences to IMGT reference sequences. Each retained sequence needed at least a six-nucleotide match to both a V gene segment and a J gene segment. Rearrangements were classified as productive when the CDR3 lacked stop codons and remained in frame with V and J, and all other rearrangements were classified as non-productive. CDR3 was defined according to IMGT convention as the region running from the second conserved V-encoded cysteine to the conserved J-encoded phenylalanine. The earlier analysis of more than 450 of the donors excluded sequences that lacked an unambiguous match to a single V gene segment. An earlier analysis of a few hundred of the donors classified V segments as functional when productive rearrangements were above 56.7% and as segregating when the standard deviation between donors was above 5%. A statistical classification framework was built to diagnose cytomegalovirus status from the catalog of TCR beta chain sequences. In a later analysis, V and J genes were assigned by comparing TCR nucleotide sequences against IMGT/GENE-DB human TR gene sequences. A later analysis assigned CDR3 sequences and most-parsimonious VDJ recombination scenarios with the TCRdist pipeline. A later analysis defined each TCR beta chain by its CDR3 amino acid sequence plus V-gene family, and excluded reads lacking a unique V-gene family. To address suspected cross-contamination and a sequencing artifact, a later analysis removed under 600 highly shared, low-generation-probability nucleotide sequences. A later analysis calculated a clonal expansion index for each public chain from normalized within-repertoire ranks of inferred template counts. In a later analysis, generation probabilities were computed using a VDJ recombination model fitted to out-of-frame rearrangements, and the results were checked against IGoR. Hypergeometric tests were used in a later analysis to score TCR-TCR, TCR-HLA and TCR-CMV co-occurrence, with a repertoire-size bias correction applied to the TCR pairs. In a later analysis, false discovery rates were estimated by permuting HLA or CMV assignments 20 times. In a later analysis, co-occurring TCRs were grouped with DBSCAN, and TCRdist sequence similarity was added when clustering was performed within HLA-allele-positive subsets. Repertoires with fewer than 30,000 or more than 120,000 public chains were left out of co-occurrence clustering, as were several repertoires with anomalous nucleotide sharing. As stored in TCRdb, this immuneACCESS dataset retains in-frame rearrangements with V and J assigned. A fraction of the clones does not appear; measured against another copy, unresolved V genes explain less than half of the discrepancy, and the remainder lacks a known reason. V and J calls and clone size are those listed in that table; D and trimming were worked out from the DNA. This sample's table carries more than 95,000 clones. The top ten clones comprise more than 0.9% of the sample.

In total, approximately 700 healthy bone marrow donors made up the cohort. All cohort members were sampled while nominally healthy, although unrecorded immune exposures were likely present. The donor was CMV seronegative and belonged to the group of roughly 330 seronegative cohort members. Every donor gave a peripheral blood sample, and the peripheral blood mononuclear cells from that sample were used for TCR beta sequencing. Genomic DNA extraction from the blood cell samples was performed with the Qiagen DNeasy Blood Extraction Kit. The sample taken for sequencing was PBMCs. The receptor comes from a man aged 18 to 29 in good health and CMV-seronegative.

The CDR3 region: CASRIGTGNTEAFF. The nucleotide sequence is TGTGCCAGCCGTATCGGGACAGGAAACACTGAAGCTTTCTTT. The rearranged chain carries TRBV10-3 and TRBJ1-1; the central 8 bases match TRBD1. From its cysteine to its phenylalanine, the CDR3 spans 14 amino acids. The entry retains the CDR3 DNA only, 42 bases that are in frame from base 1. Based on the germline V gene, the CDR1 and CDR2 sequences are ENHRY and SYGVKD. Clipping removes 10 bases from V and 2 bases from J, with 9 as the unmatched junction base count.